This is a list of T cell receptor beta chains from one sample in a study of blood T cell repertoires in COVID-19. Only in-frame clones appear in the TCRdb table, and some are missing; sequencing was by immunoSEQ multiplex PCR. The sample shows roughly 160,000 clones, roughly 93% of them seen only once. The sample consisted of peripheral blood. The receptors derive from a man younger than 30 with acute or convalescent COVID-19. Both conserved end residues are part of each CDR3. A D gene is named only where the DNA matches it firmly. Not all rows give a size; the values are once, few, many and, for expanded clones, a class.

clone size,J gene,V gene,D gene,CDR3 protein,CDR3 DNA
-,TRBJ2-3,TRBV21-1,-,CASSKGIKRGGLTDTQYF,TGTGCCAGCAGCAAAGGCATAAAGCGGGGGGGCCTTACAGATACGCAGTATTTT
-,TRBJ2-5,TRBV9,-,CASSGSIQQETQYF,TGTGCCAGCAGCGGATCCATACAGCAAGAGACCCAGTACTTC
-,TRBJ1-3,TRBV9,-,CASSVEAANPLADTIYF,TGTGCCAGCAGCGTAGAAGCGGCGAACCCCCTTGCGGACACCATATATTTT
once,TRBJ2-2,TRBV24-1,-,CATSENSAGELFF,TGTGCCACCAGTGAAAACAGTGCCGGGGAGCTGTTTTTT
-,TRBJ2-3,TRBV5-1,TRBD1,CASSPDRVTDTQYF,TGCGCCAGCAGCCCGGACAGGGTGACAGATACGCAGTATTTT
-,TRBJ2-2,TRBV2,TRBD2,CARSYKTGGLAGDARELFF,TGTGCCAGGTCCTATAAGACCGGGGGGCTAGCGGGAGACGCCAGGGAGCTGTTTTTT
-,TRBJ2-7,TRBV19,-,CASSMRPISYEQYF,TGTGCCAGTAGTATGAGGCCCATCTCCTACGAGCAGTACTTC
-,TRBJ2-2,TRBV5-1,TRBD1,CASIMGTGNTGELFF,TGCGCCAGCATAATGGGGACAGGGAACACCGGGGAGCTGTTTTTT
-,TRBJ2-7,TRBV7-9,TRBD1,CASSLEGQGDYEQYF,TGTGCCAGCAGCTTAGAGGGACAGGGGGACTACGAGCAGTACTTC
-,TRBJ1-2,TRBV19,TRBD1,CASARQGAGGYTF,TGTGCCAGTGCCAGACAGGGGGCGGGTGGCTACACCTTC
-,TRBJ2-1,TRBV24-1,TRBD1,CATSDEGQPYNEQFF,TGTGCCACCAGTGATGAGGGACAGCCGTACAATGAGCAGTTCTTC
-,TRBJ1-2,TRBV9,TRBD1,CASSVVQGAGDGYTF,TGTGCCAGCAGCGTAGTCCAGGGGGCAGGCGATGGCTACACCTTC
-,TRBJ1-6,TRBV6-1,-,CASSERVGTSLLPLHF,TGTGCCAGCAGTGAACGAGTCGGGACAAGTTTGTTACCCCTCCACTTT
-,TRBJ1-4,TRBV9,TRBD1,CASSADRERGEKLFF,TGTGCCAGCAGCGCGGACAGGGAGAGGGGCGAAAAACTGTTTTTT
once,TRBJ2-5,TRBV21-1,-,CARQGEKETQYF,TGCGCCAGACAGGGGGAGAAAGAGACCCAGTACTTC
-,TRBJ1-5,TRBV19,-,CASSSYSEGQPQHF,TGTGCCAGTAGTTCCTATTCGGAGGGCCAGCCCCAGCATTTT
-,TRBJ2-3,TRBV9,TRBD2,CASSRGTSGSTDTQYF,TGTGCCAGCAGCCGCGGGACTAGCGGTAGCACAGATACGCAGTATTTT
-,TRBJ2-2,TRBV11-3,TRBD2,CASGTSGLNTGELFF,TGTGCCAGCGGGACTAGCGGGTTGAACACCGGGGAGCTGTTTTTT
-,TRBJ2-5,TRBV7-6,TRBD2,CASSLALAGGQETQYF,TGTGCCAGCAGCTTAGCCCTAGCGGGAGGCCAAGAGACCCAGTACTTC
-,TRBJ1-1,TRBV6-5,-,CASSYREYTEAFF,TGTGCCAGCAGTTACCGGGAGTACACTGAAGCTTTCTTT
-,TRBJ2-3,TRBV19,TRBD2,CASSSIGGRSTDTQYF,TGTGCCAGTAGTAGTATTGGCGGGAGAAGCACAGATACGCAGTATTTT
-,TRBJ2-1,TRBV5-1,-,CASSRAAFSYNEQFF,TGCGCCAGCAGCCGTGCGGCTTTTTCCTACAATGAGCAGTTCTTC